Presented here are 9 T cell receptor beta chains from one specimen sequenced in a study of control samples from healthy donors and cancer patients. Sequencing used immunoSEQ multiplex PCR; TCRdb keeps in-frame clones, though not all of them. The sample consists of under 450,000 clones, 75% to 95% of them appearing once. The source material was PBMCs. The source of these receptors is a man aged 35-49 years with head and neck cancer.

For the CDR3, the DNA is TGTGCCTGGAGTGGGACTTCAGGGACCCTACTGGGCACTGGGGCCAACGTCCTGACTTTC. This translates into CAWSGTSGTLLGTGANVLTF. V usage is TRBV30 and J usage is TRBJ2-6; D assignment may be TRBD1 or TRBD2 (5 bases each). Germline loops: CDR1 GTSNPN, CDR2 SVGIG (reference sequence). V was trimmed by 1 base and J by 2 bases, leaving 24 bases between them. This CDR3 region has 20 residues.

The V call is TRBV6-5, the J call TRBJ2-3; 13 nucleotides match TRBD2. CDR1 and CDR2 from the germline V gene are MNHEY and SVGAGI. J gave up 4 bases and V 7 bases, and 5 bases lay outside the gene matches. CDR3 length: 15 residues. In nucleotides, the CDR3 is TGTGCCAGCAAACTAGCGGGGGGGCGGGCAGATACGCAGTATTTT. Translating it yields CASKLAGGRADTQYF.

This chain joins TRBV6-4 and TRBJ1-4; no clear D gene. Trimming removed 2 bases from V and 0 bases from J, with 7 bases in between. The CDR3 runs to 15 residues. CDR1 MRHNA and CDR2 SNTAGT come from the germline V gene. CDR3 nucleotides: TGTGCCAGCAGTGACACCGGAGCAACTAATGAAAAACTGTTTTTT. Protein product: CASSDTGATNEKLFF.

The V call is TRBV24-1, the J call TRBJ1-1; D is perhaps TRBD1 (6 bases). Trimming pared 3 bases from V and 0 bases from J, leaving 13 bases between. The germline V gene encodes CDR1 KGHDR and CDR2 SFDVKD. The CDR3 is 16 amino acids. Written as DNA, the CDR3 is TGTGCCACCAGTGATCCAGCAGGGGTGGTGAACACTGAAGCTTTCTTT. This gives the protein CATSDPAGVVNTEAFF.

V usage is TRBV9 and J usage is TRBJ2-2; 8 bases align to TRBD1. Germline CDR1 and CDR2: SGDLS and YYNGEE. The CDR3 has 16 amino acids. J was trimmed by 7 bases and V by 0 bases; bases with no gene match: 8. The CDR3 DNA reads TGTGCCAGCAGCGTAGTGCCTACTGGGACAGGCGGGGAGCTGTTTTTT. Its translation: CASSVVPTGTGGELFF.

The chain couples TRBV10-3 to TRBJ2-1; D tentatively fits TRBD1 or TRBD2 (5 bases each). CDR1 ENHRY and CDR2 SYGVKD come from the germline V gene. V gave up 8 bases and J gave up 2 bases, with 16 bases separating them. The CDR3 is 15 amino acids. As DNA, the CDR3 is TGTGCCATCGGAATGGGGGTGGACCCCTACAATGAGCAGTTCTTC. Protein sequence: CAIGMGVDPYNEQFF.

This chain uses TRBV5-6 with TRBJ2-3; no firm D call. The germline V gene encodes CDR1 SGHDT and CDR2 YYEEEE. V lost 3 bases, J lost 4 bases, and 15 bases lay in between. This CDR3 is 15 amino acids long. The CDR3 DNA follows: TGTGCCAGCAGCTCCCTCGGAGTTACATCAGATACGCAGTATTTT. Translated, it gives CASSSLGVTSDTQYF.

This clone has a handful of counts. The rearrangement uses TRBV7-6 and TRBJ2-5, with D perhaps matching TRBD1 (5 bases). CDR3 length: 14 residues. CDR1 and CDR2 (germline): SGHVS, FNYEAQ. V dropped 2 bases and J dropped 5 bases, with 12 bases sitting between them. CDR3 in amino acids: CASSLFVGQETQYF. The CDR3 DNA reads as TGTGCCAGCAGCTTATTTGTGGGGCAGGAGACCCAGTACTTC.

The gene calls are TRBV7-2 and TRBJ1-1, with unresolved D. The CDR3 covers 13 residues. The V end lost 2 bases, the J end lost 3 bases, and 7 bases lay between the germline ends. Germline loops: CDR1 SGHTA, CDR2 FQGNSA. DNA for the CDR3: TGTGCCAGCAGCTTAAGTCGAGACACTGAAGCTTTCTTT. Translation gives CASSLSRDTEAFF.